This is a list of T cell receptor beta chains from one sample in a study of OX40 agonist ivuxolimab in advanced cancers. Some clones are missing from TCRdb's copy, which holds only in-frame ones; the method was immunoSEQ multiplex PCR. The table shows fewer than 90,000 clones, with around nine tenths occurring only once. Source: CD4+ or CD8+ T cells sorted from blood, taken in a trial of the OX40 agonist ivuxolimab. These TCRs come from an adult with an advanced solid tumor such as melanoma, head and neck, liver or kidney cancer. The conserved cysteine and the conserved F or W are not part of the CDR3 here. The order of the fields is J gene, clone size, V gene, CDR3 protein. Clone size is stated in some rows and not others, as once, few, many or a class when expanded.

j_call: TRBJ2-3
clone_size: -
v_call: TRBV7-8
cdr3_aa: ASSPGTPTDTQY

j_call: TRBJ1-6
clone_size: -
v_call: TRBV6-1
cdr3_aa: ASSEVTGTGVYNSPLH

j_call: TRBJ1-2
clone_size: -
v_call: TRBV2
cdr3_aa: ASSALTGGVYGYT

j_call: TRBJ2-7
clone_size: -
v_call: TRBV13
cdr3_aa: ASSMTTSSSYEQY

j_call: TRBJ2-2
clone_size: once
v_call: TRBV9
cdr3_aa: ASSSSSYTGELF

j_call: TRBJ2-2
clone_size: -
v_call: TRBV11-3
cdr3_aa: ASSLFSEGTGELF

j_call: TRBJ2-2
clone_size: -
v_call: TRBV4-1
cdr3_aa: ASSQDGTKLTTGELF

j_call: TRBJ2-2
clone_size: -
v_call: TRBV7-2
cdr3_aa: ASSLRASDTGELF

j_call: TRBJ1-1
clone_size: -
v_call: TRBV5-1
cdr3_aa: ASSPREGRQGTEAF

j_call: TRBJ2-2
clone_size: -
v_call: TRBV4-1
cdr3_aa: ASSQGGKNTGELF

j_call: TRBJ2-1
clone_size: -
v_call: TRBV5-5
cdr3_aa: ASSLGLAGVDEQF

j_call: TRBJ1-5
clone_size: -
v_call: TRBV6-6
cdr3_aa: ASSQEIAQH

j_call: TRBJ2-5
clone_size: -
v_call: TRBV9
cdr3_aa: ASSVEGLMEGTQY

j_call: TRBJ1-5
clone_size: -
v_call: TRBV7-6
cdr3_aa: ASSPGSGQPQH

j_call: TRBJ2-7
clone_size: -
v_call: TRBV6-5
cdr3_aa: ASSYDGTAYEQY

j_call: TRBJ2-6
clone_size: -
v_call: TRBV5-8
cdr3_aa: ASSSKDRGPWSGANVLT

j_call: TRBJ2-2
clone_size: -
v_call: TRBV4-2
cdr3_aa: ASSQRRVNTGELF

j_call: TRBJ2-2
clone_size: -
v_call: TRBV29-1
cdr3_aa: SVEEGLKNTGELF

j_call: TRBJ2-3
clone_size: -
v_call: TRBV6-6
cdr3_aa: ASSWTGGTDTQY

j_call: TRBJ1-2
clone_size: -
v_call: TRBV5-4
cdr3_aa: ASSTTGGYGYT

j_call: TRBJ2-3
clone_size: -
v_call: TRBV5-8
cdr3_aa: ASSLRADTQY

j_call: TRBJ1-2
clone_size: -
v_call: TRBV6-5
cdr3_aa: ASSSGGADYGYT

j_call: TRBJ1-6
clone_size: few
v_call: TRBV18
cdr3_aa: ASSPPGGFNSPLH

j_call: TRBJ2-7
clone_size: -
v_call: TRBV6-1
cdr3_aa: ATVKRDTSYEQY

j_call: TRBJ2-5
clone_size: -
v_call: TRBV27
cdr3_aa: ATGEDGGMKETQY

j_call: TRBJ2-2
clone_size: -
v_call: TRBV21-1
cdr3_aa: ASSKPELAAGELF

j_call: TRBJ1-2
clone_size: -
v_call: TRBV28
cdr3_aa: ASSFGTGDGYT

j_call: TRBJ1-3
clone_size: few
v_call: TRBV28
cdr3_aa: ASSSWVGVILSGNTIY

j_call: TRBJ2-3
clone_size: -
v_call: TRBV9
cdr3_aa: ASSVDLGTGGANTQY

j_call: TRBJ1-1
clone_size: -
v_call: TRBV19
cdr3_aa: ASSNRDRAMNTEAF

j_call: TRBJ1-1
clone_size: -
v_call: TRBV5-4
cdr3_aa: LSGPRQGGTEAF

j_call: TRBJ2-2
clone_size: -
v_call: TRBV10-3
cdr3_aa: AIRLAGSNTGELF

j_call: TRBJ2-1
clone_size: -
v_call: TRBV5-1
cdr3_aa: ASSLRPQQLQRAPNNEQF

j_call: TRBJ2-1
clone_size: -
v_call: TRBV5-4
cdr3_aa: ASTDRSYNEQF

j_call: TRBJ1-2
clone_size: -
v_call: TRBV6-6
cdr3_aa: ASSYSGETYGYT

j_call: TRBJ2-3
clone_size: -
v_call: TRBV4-3
cdr3_aa: ASSQDRAGGTDTQY

j_call: TRBJ1-4
clone_size: -
v_call: TRBV21-1
cdr3_aa: ASPAHTAINEKLF

j_call: TRBJ2-5
clone_size: -
v_call: TRBV11-2
cdr3_aa: ASSPPGAPETQY

j_call: TRBJ2-1
clone_size: once
v_call: TRBV9
cdr3_aa: ASSVDASSGGARDEQF

j_call: TRBJ2-3
clone_size: -
v_call: TRBV15
cdr3_aa: ATSRMSSTTDTQY

j_call: TRBJ2-5
clone_size: few
v_call: TRBV29-1
cdr3_aa: SVEAPGETQY

j_call: TRBJ1-1
clone_size: -
v_call: TRBV30
cdr3_aa: AWSFGGHEAF

j_call: TRBJ2-5
clone_size: -
v_call: TRBV6-4
cdr3_aa: ASSETVQETQY

j_call: TRBJ1-4
clone_size: -
v_call: TRBV6-5
cdr3_aa: ASSYSSGGDEKLF

j_call: TRBJ2-1
clone_size: -
v_call: TRBV5-1
cdr3_aa: ASSLVRDPTEEQF

j_call: TRBJ2-2
clone_size: -
v_call: TRBV10-3
cdr3_aa: ATYNAGELF

j_call: TRBJ1-2
clone_size: -
v_call: TRBV7-3
cdr3_aa: ASSLVEGQGGYT

j_call: TRBJ1-5
clone_size: -
v_call: TRBV15
cdr3_aa: ATSAGQNQPQH

j_call: TRBJ2-1
clone_size: -
v_call: TRBV19
cdr3_aa: ASRGTSLNNEQF

j_call: TRBJ1-1
clone_size: -
v_call: TRBV7-2
cdr3_aa: ASSPGLYTEAF

j_call: TRBJ2-3
clone_size: -
v_call: TRBV5-6
cdr3_aa: ASSFRQSTDTQY

j_call: TRBJ1-2
clone_size: once
v_call: TRBV28
cdr3_aa: ASSPGEGVYGYT

j_call: TRBJ2-7
clone_size: once
v_call: TRBV7-2
cdr3_aa: ASSSQGYEQY

j_call: TRBJ2-5
clone_size: -
v_call: TRBV9
cdr3_aa: ASSVDGGKETQY

j_call: TRBJ1-1
clone_size: -
v_call: TRBV12-5
cdr3_aa: ASGLVSGTGGFANTEAF